The 23 T cell receptor beta chains presented below share a single source sample, sequenced in a study of synovial regulatory T cells in juvenile arthritis. Some clones are missing from TCRdb's copy, which holds only in-frame ones; the method was immunoSEQ multiplex PCR. This specimen shows 10,000 or so clones; the ten leading clones hold under 2.5%. The sample was Treg cells from blood. Subset denoted: remaining (HLA-DR-negative) circulating blood Treg cells. These receptors were obtained from a donor between 2 and 35 years old with juvenile idiopathic arthritis.

The chain employs TRBV27 and TRBJ1-1; TCRdb designates TRBD1, a call that cannot be tested without DNA. This CDR3 comprises 15 residues. No DNA appears here. The V gene's germline CDR1 is MNHEY and CDR2 SMNVEV (reference sequence). The CDR3 sequence: CASKNRAGPHTEAFF.

The V call is TRBV28, the J call TRBJ1-2. The V gene's germline CDR1 is MDHEN and CDR2 SYDVKM. The CDR3 covers 15 residues. No DNA accompanies this entry. Here the CDR3 reads CASSSPGTGVYGYTF.

This chain joins TRBV29-1 and TRBJ2-3; there is no DNA to check the TCRdb D call of TRBD2. The CDR3 has 12 residues. No DNA sequence was recorded. Per germline, CDR1 SQVTM and CDR2 ANQGSEA. The CDR3 reads CSVDWFTDTQYF.

V usage is TRBV7-3 and J usage is TRBJ2-5; without DNA, the TCRdb call of TRBD1 cannot be checked. The CDR3 covers 14 residues. The coding DNA is unavailable. Germline-derived CDR1 and CDR2 are SGHTA and FQGTGA. This CDR3 reads CASSLGTGRETQYF.

V usage is TRBV4-2 and J usage is TRBJ1-4. The CDR3 runs 14 residues. No coding sequence is recorded. Germline V lookup: CDR1 LGHNA, CDR2 YNFKEQ. CDR3 sequence: CASSQAYDAEKLFF.

This sequence joins TRBV11-2 and TRBJ1-2. This CDR3 is built from 13 residues. The record lacks a DNA sequence. Per germline, CDR1 SGHAT and CDR2 FQNNGV. Here the CDR3 reads CASSDLSGYGYTF.

The rearrangement uses TRBV27 and TRBJ2-1; TCRdb calls TRBD2, which cannot be checked without DNA. CDR3 length: 17 residues. No DNA appears here. Germline CDR1 and CDR2: MNHEY and SMNVEV (reference sequence). CDR3 sequence: CASSYSGGPSSYNEQFF.

The chain joins TRBV5-4 to TRBJ2-3. Germline assignment: CDR1 SGHNT and CDR2 YYREEE (reference sequence). This CDR3 spans 12 amino acids. No DNA sequence is on record. The CDR3 protein is CASRSPTDTQYF.

The chain is built from TRBV5-6 and TRBJ2-1; there is no DNA to check the TCRdb D call of TRBD2. Germline loops: CDR1 SGHDT, CDR2 YYEEEE. The CDR3 loop spans 19 amino acids. No DNA is given. The CDR3 here is CASSRGTSGRAWGGNEQFF.

The rearrangement links TRBV10-3 to TRBJ2-3; TCRdb's D call of TRBD1 is untestable without DNA. The CDR3 is made up of 14 amino acids. Only the protein is on record. The germline V gene encodes CDR1 ENHRY and CDR2 SYGVKD. This CDR3 reads CAISGGAGTDTQYF.

The chain has TRBV28 and TRBJ2-7; the D call from TCRdb, TRBD1, cannot be confirmed without DNA. This CDR3 region has 14 residues. Only the protein sequence is given. CDR1 and CDR2 (germline): MDHEN, SYDVKM. The CDR3 reads CASNVGTGLNEQYF.

By frequency, this clone is medium-sized. The chain is built from TRBV18 and TRBJ2-2; with no DNA, the TCRdb D assignment of TRBD2 cannot be verified. CDR1 is KGHSH, CDR2 LQKENI, per germline. The CDR3 totals 15 residues. There is no recorded DNA. CDR3 in amino acids: CASSPRTANTGELFF.

The V call is TRBV7-9, the J call TRBJ2-5. Germline CDR1 is SEHNR and CDR2 is FQNEAQ (reference sequence). The CDR3 has 15 residues. No nucleotide data were recorded. The CDR3 loop reads CASSSLVGGGETQYF.

J is TRBJ2-3 and V is TRBV2; TCRdb indicates TRBD2, and absent DNA this call remains unverified. Germline V gene lookup returns CDR1 SNHLY and CDR2 FYNNEI. This CDR3 spans 15 amino acids. DNA was not recorded. CDR3 amino acids: CASSRAGSRTDTQYF.

The chain couples TRBV7-2 to TRBJ1-1; TCRdb reports TRBD1, a call that lacks DNA to check it against. The germline gives CDR1 SGHTA, CDR2 FQGNSA. This CDR3 comprises 12 residues. The nucleotide record is missing. CDR3: CASSLGVGVAFF.

This chain connects TRBV11-2 to TRBJ1-6. CDR1 and CDR2 from the germline V gene are SGHAT and FQNNGV. The CDR3 is 15 residues long. No DNA appears here. CDR3 loop: CASSLDGRAGSPLHF.

The V gene is TRBV30, the J gene TRBJ1-4; TCRdb returns TRBD1, unconfirmable since there is no DNA. CDR3 length equals 13 residues. The DNA sequence is not available. Germline lookup yields CDR1 GTSNPN and CDR2 SVGIG (reference sequence). The CDR3 region is CAWRQGAEEKLFF.

V and J are TRBV5-6 and TRBJ2-7; TCRdb selects TRBD2, and the lack of DNA leaves this call unchecked. Germline-derived CDR1 and CDR2 are SGHDT and YYEEEE. The CDR3 has 15 amino acids. The protein alone is recorded here. CDR3 loop: CASSKPGLGHYEQYF.

This clone counts as medium-sized (0.01 to 0.1%) by frequency. The CDR3 loop reads CASGLPQNYGYTF. V usage is TRBV12-5 and J usage is TRBJ1-2; the TRBD1 assignment by TCRdb is unverifiable without DNA. CDR1 is LGHNT and CDR2 is FRNRAP in the germline V gene. The CDR3 consists of 13 residues. DNA is not on record.

The V and J genes are TRBV11-1 and TRBJ2-7; TCRdb picks TRBD2, but there is no DNA to check that call. Germline V lookup: CDR1 SGHAT, CDR2 FQDESV (reference sequence). The CDR3 runs 15 residues. Only the protein is on record. CDR3 sequence reads: CASSLVSVDFHEQYF.

The chain uses TRBV18 and TRBJ1-2. The CDR3 length is 12 residues. The record lacks a DNA sequence. Germline CDR1 and CDR2: KGHSH and LQKENI. This CDR3 reads CASLREGYGYTF.

This chain uses TRBV30 with TRBJ1-6; TCRdb lists TRBD1, though no DNA is available to test this call. There are 12 residues in the CDR3. No nucleotide data were recorded. Germline V CDR1 and CDR2: GTSNPN, SVGIG (reference sequence). The CDR3 loop is CAWDRVKSPLHF.

The chain joins TRBV5-1 to TRBJ1-2. Germline V gives CDR1 SGHRS, CDR2 YFSETQ. The CDR3 totals 15 residues. DNA was not recorded. This chain's CDR3 is CASTDAVRSNYGYTF.